This section outlines one TCR beta chain sequence together with its context. Its antigen is as yet unknown. Generated by immunoSEQ multiplex PCR, the TCRdb table keeps only in-frame clones and is missing some. The sample lists roughly 93,000 clones, roughly 85% seen once, with 5% to 7.5% in the top ten. This sample is part of a study of T cell responses to AZD1222 COVID-19 vaccine. Study-wide context: The analysis combined second doses at about 4 or about 12 weeks.

Study outcomes and limitations: Baseline serostatus was positive in only six AZD1222 recipients. Mostly white British, mostly female donors; authors suggested clonal diversity may be underestimated.

The CDR3 is 14 residues long. This chain joins TRBV21-1 and TRBJ2-7; the D call in the table, TRBD2, was not verified against the DNA. TRBV21-1 represents a pseudogene. The source was peripheral blood, collected on day 0 of AZD1222 vaccination. The TCR comes from an adult in good health. The chain's CDR3 is CASRVGPTVHEQYF. The DNA for the CDR3 is TGTGCCAGCAGGGTCGGTCCCACGGTCCACGAGCAGTACTTC.